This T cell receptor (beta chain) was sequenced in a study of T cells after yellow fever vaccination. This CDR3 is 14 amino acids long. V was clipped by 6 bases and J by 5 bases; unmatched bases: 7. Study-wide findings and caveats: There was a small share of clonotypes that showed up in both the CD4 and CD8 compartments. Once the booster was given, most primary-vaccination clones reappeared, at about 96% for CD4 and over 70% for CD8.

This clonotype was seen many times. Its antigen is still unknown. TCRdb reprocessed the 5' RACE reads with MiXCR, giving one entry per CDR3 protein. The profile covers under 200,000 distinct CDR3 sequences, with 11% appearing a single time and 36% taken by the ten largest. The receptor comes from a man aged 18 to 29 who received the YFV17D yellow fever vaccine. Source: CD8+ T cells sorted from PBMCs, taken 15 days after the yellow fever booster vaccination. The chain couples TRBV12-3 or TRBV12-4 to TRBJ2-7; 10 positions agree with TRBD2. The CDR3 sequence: CASRAGLAADEQYF. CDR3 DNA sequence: TGTGCCAGCAGGGCAGGACTAGCGGCAGACGAGCAGTACTTC.